The 26 T cell receptor beta chains presented below share a single source sample, sequenced in a study of blood T cell repertoires in COVID-19. Some clones are missing from TCRdb's copy, which holds only in-frame ones; the method was immunoSEQ multiplex PCR. The sample yields about 330,000 clones, around 87% seen once. The sequenced material came from PBMCs or T cells enriched from blood (not recorded which). These receptors were collected from a woman aged 30 to 39 who had recovered from COVID-19.

The CDR3 DNA sequence: TGTGCCAGCAGATTACAGCGGTGGTTGACTGAAGCTTTCTTT. Translating it yields CASRLQRWLTEAFF. The chain has TRBV5-5 and TRBJ1-1; D uncertain. CDR1 SGHKS and CDR2 YYEKEE come from the germline V gene (reference sequence). Trimming removed 5 bases at V and 5 bases at J, with 16 bases between. CDR3 size: 14 residues.

V usage is TRBV4-3 and J usage is TRBJ1-6, with TRBD1 identical over 7 bases. Germline trimming cut 0 bases from V and 0 bases from J; bases unmatched to any gene: 5. CDR1 and CDR2 from the germline V gene are LGHNA and YSLEER. CDR3 length: 18 residues. For the CDR3, the DNA is TGCGCCAGCAGCCAAGATAGGGGGCTGAGCTCCTATAATTCACCCCTCCACTTT. Its translation: CASSQDRGLSSYNSPLHF.

The rearrangement uses TRBV7-8 and TRBJ2-1, with D maybe TRBD2 (5 bases). V was clipped by 5 bases and J by 9 bases, with 23 bases between them. CDR3 size: 16 residues. Per germline, CDR1 SGHVS and CDR2 FQNEAQ. The CDR3 DNA reads TGTGCCAGCAGCCCTCTCACATGGCCGGGGTATATTGAGCAGTTCTTC. Translating it yields CASSPLTWPGYIEQFF.

Written as DNA, the CDR3 is TGCGCCAGCAGCTTTAGACCCGGGAACACTACTAGTGGCTACACCTTC. This gives the protein CASSFRPGNTTSGYTF. The chain employs TRBV5-1 and TRBJ1-2; D is unresolved. Trimming removed 2 bases from V and 7 bases from J, with 21 bases in between. This CDR3 spans 16 amino acids. Germline V CDR1 and CDR2: SGHRS, YFSETQ.

CDR3 region: CASSPPRTGGLEQPQHF. CDR3 DNA: TGTGCCAGCTCACCACCGAGGACAGGGGGGCTGGAGCAGCCCCAGCATTTT. V gene TRBV18 combines with J gene TRBJ1-5; 10 bases agree with TRBD1. There are 17 residues in the CDR3. CDR1 and CDR2 from the germline V gene are KGHSH and LQKENI. V shed 0 bases, J shed 7 bases, and the junction held 9 bases outside the gene matches.

The rearrangement links TRBV12-5 to TRBJ1-5, with TRBD1 matching over 7 bases. CDR3 length: 16 amino acids. Germline V lookup: CDR1 LGHNT, CDR2 FRNRAP. V lost 8 bases, J lost 0 bases, and 10 bases stayed unmatched. CDR3 region: CASLRDSFDSNQPQHF. Written as DNA, the CDR3 is TGTGCTAGTCTCCGGGACAGCTTCGATAGCAATCAGCCCCAGCATTTT.

The genes are TRBV5-8 and TRBJ1-2; D gene unclear. This CDR3 is built from 16 residues. The germline CDR1 and CDR2 sequences are SGHTS and YDEGEE. V lost 6 bases and J 6 bases, leaving 24 bases between the germline ends. CDR3 coding DNA: TGTGCCAGCATCTCCGGACCGGGGATTAACAGTGATGGCTACACCTTC. Translated: CASISGPGINSDGYTF.

The rearrangement joins TRBV7-2 to TRBJ2-3, with 13 bases aligning to TRBD2. The CDR3 has 14 residues. Per germline, CDR1 SGHTA and CDR2 FQGNSA. The J segment lost 6 bases and the V segment lost 6 bases, leaving 3 bases of the junction unmatched. CDR3 protein: CASRSGLAGDTQYF. CDR3 nucleotides: TGTGCCAGCAGATCGGGACTAGCGGGGGATACGCAGTATTTT.

This chain connects TRBV2 to TRBJ2-7; a possible D gene is TRBD2 (6 bases). CDR1 and CDR2 (germline): SNHLY, FYNNEI. V lost 8 bases and J lost 6, with 8 bases in between. The CDR3 has 10 residues. The CDR3 region has the DNA TGTGCCAGCGGGGGAGGCGAGCAGTACTTC. This sequence encodes CASGGGEQYF.

The chain is built from TRBV7-2 and TRBJ1-2; perhaps TRBD1 as D (5 bases). Trimming shortened V by 5 bases and J by 0 bases, and 19 bases separated the two germline ends. The CDR3 has 17 amino acids. Germline CDR1 SGHTA, CDR2 FQGNSA. This CDR3 is CASSLLGGARTNYGYTF. The CDR3 coding sequence is TGTGCCAGCAGCCTCCTCGGTGGGGCGAGGACTAACTATGGCTACACCTTC.

The CDR3 region has the DNA TGTGCCAGCAGCCAAGGGGTCCAGCGGGGGGGCATAGAGACCCAGTACTTC. Translated, it gives CASSQGVQRGGIETQYF. The chain joins TRBV3-1 (or the pseudogene TRBV3-2) to TRBJ2-5; 10 bases map to TRBD2. The trim removed 1 base at V and 4 bases at J, leaving 9 bases unmatched. The CDR3 is 17 residues long. The germline V gene has CDR1 LGHDT and CDR2 YNNKEL (reference sequence).

This sequence joins TRBV19 and TRBJ2-5; 7 bases fit TRBD1. V dropped 7 bases and J dropped 4; count of bases not matched to a gene: 6. The CDR3 extends over 13 amino acids. The germline CDR1 and CDR2 sequences are LNHDA and SQIVND (reference sequence). Here the CDR3 DNA reads TGTGCCAGTACTACGACAGGGCGAGAGACCCAGTACTTC. Translating it yields CASTTTGRETQYF.

The chain joins TRBV6-5 to TRBJ1-1, with 10 bases matching TRBD1. This CDR3 spans 15 amino acids. CDR1 MNHEY and CDR2 SVGAGI come from the germline V gene. The V and J ends lost 6 bases and 4 bases, in that order; junction bases with no gene match: 8. The CDR3 region has the DNA TGTGCCAGCAGCTATTCCGGACAGGGGGGCACTGAAGCTTTCTTT. This sequence encodes CASSYSGQGGTEAFF.

As for this clone: The sample contains more than one DNA sequence encoding this CDR3. The chain recombines TRBV5-1 with TRBJ1-1, with 7 nucleotides matching TRBD1. The junction had 4 bases not matched to a gene; V was cut back by 4 bases and J by 1 base. The CDR3 runs 14 residues. Per germline, CDR1 SGHRS and CDR2 YFSETQ. The DNA for the CDR3 is TGCGCCAGCAGCCCCGGGACAGCGAACACTGAAGCTTTCTTT. The encoded protein is CASSPGTANTEAFF.

J is TRBJ2-3 and V is TRBV6-1; 9 nucleotides match TRBD1. The CDR3 sequence is 16 residues long. V dropped 2 bases and J dropped 4; count of bases not matched to a gene: 7. Germline-derived CDR1 and CDR2 are MNHNS and SASEGT. CDR3 in amino acids: CASSEWRTGASDTQYF. The CDR3 bases are TGTGCCAGCAGTGAATGGCGGACAGGGGCGTCAGATACGCAGTATTTT.

V is TRBV6-4 and J is TRBJ2-3; maybe TRBD1 (6 bases). CDR1 is MRHNA, CDR2 SNTAGT, per germline. CDR3 length equals 14 residues. Trimming shortened V by 6 bases and J by 8 bases, and 18 bases separated the two germline ends. CDR3 sequence (DNA): TGTGCCAGCAGCGCACAGGGTACCAGGGGTACGCAGTATTTT. Translated: CASSAQGTRGTQYF.

V usage is TRBV7-6 and J usage is TRBJ2-1, with TRBD1 as a possible D gene (6 bases). Trimming took off 1 base at V and 7 bases at J, with 17 bases between the two ends. The CDR3 totals 16 residues. Looked up from germline, CDR1 is SGHVS and CDR2 is FNYEAQ. CDR3 sequence (DNA): TGTGCCAGCAGCTTAGAGCCAGGGGCGGCTAGGAATGAGCAGTTCTTC. Its protein product is CASSLEPGAARNEQFF.

This chain uses TRBV7-2 with TRBJ2-5, with 8 bases aligning to TRBD2. J gave up 4 bases and V 5 bases, and 6 bases lay outside the gene matches. This CDR3 has 14 amino acids. Germline V lookup: CDR1 SGHTA, CDR2 FQGNSA. The CDR3 protein is CASSRGGHGETQYF. The CDR3 coding sequence is TGTGCCAGCAGCCGGGGGGGCCACGGAGAGACCCAGTACTTC.

This clone appeared a single time. V is TRBV19 and J is TRBJ1-1; D might be TRBD1 (6 bases). Trimming removed 6 bases from V and 2 bases from J, with 16 bases in between. CDR1 is LNHDA, CDR2 SQIVND, per germline (reference sequence). The CDR3 contains 15 residues. For the CDR3, the DNA is TGTGCCAGTAGGGAACAGACAGGATTTAACACTGAAGCTTTCTTT. Translated: CASREQTGFNTEAFF. The complete variable domain, with remaining parts taken from reference TRBV19 and TRBJ1-1, reads DGGITQSPKYLFRKEGQNVTLSCEQNLNHDAMYWYRQDPGQGLRLIYYSQIVNDFQKGDIAEGYSVSREKKESFPLTVTSAQKNPTAFYLCASREQTGFNTEAFFGQGTRLTVV.

The J gene is TRBJ1-3, the V gene TRBV25-1, with 7 bases fitting TRBD1. Trimming took 5 bases from V and 3 from J; bases not matched to a gene: 7. Looked up from germline, CDR1 is MGHDK and CDR2 is SYGVNS. The CDR3 has 15 amino acids. The CDR3 loop is CASSPNRGDGNTIYF. Here the CDR3 DNA reads TGTGCCAGCAGTCCGAACAGGGGTGATGGAAACACCATATATTTT.

V usage is TRBV27 and J usage is TRBJ1-2, with D possibly matching TRBD1 (5 bases). V was trimmed by 3 bases and J by 0 bases, leaving 17 bases between them. The CDR3 extends over 17 amino acids. Germline lookup yields CDR1 MNHEY and CDR2 SMNVEV (reference sequence). The CDR3 is CASSFRGVQRANYGYTF. In nucleotides, the CDR3 is TGTGCCAGCAGTTTTAGGGGCGTTCAAAGAGCTAACTATGGCTACACCTTC.

The chain carries TRBV5-5 and TRBJ1-3; perhaps TRBD1 as D (6 bases). V was shortened by 6 bases and J by 0 bases, with 13 bases between the two germline ends. The CDR3 has 15 amino acids. CDR1 is SGHKS, CDR2 YYEKEE, per germline (reference sequence). CDR3: CASILGQNSGNTIYF. The CDR3 DNA reads as TGTGCCAGCATCCTCGGACAGAACTCTGGAAACACCATATATTTT.

This chain joins TRBV24-1 and TRBJ1-4; the D gene is possibly TRBD1 (5 bases). The V gene's germline CDR1 is KGHDR and CDR2 SFDVKD. V was clipped by 4 bases and J by 3 bases, with 11 bases between them. This CDR3 has 15 amino acids. CDR3 DNA sequence: TGTGCCACCAGTGACCTCAGGGCGGCTAATGAAAAACTGTTTTTT. Translated: CATSDLRAANEKLFF.

The gene calls are TRBV4-1 and TRBJ2-7; 7 positions match TRBD1. After removal of 1 base from V and 5 bases from J, the junction contained 8 bases not matched to a gene. Germline CDR1 MGHRA, CDR2 YSYEKL. The CDR3 covers 15 residues. The CDR3 loop reads CASSQGGQWGDEQYF. CDR3 nucleotides: TGCGCCAGCAGCCAAGGGGGACAGTGGGGCGACGAGCAGTACTTC.

The chain's CDR3 is CASSQGWTVVNTEAFF. In DNA form, the CDR3 reads TGCGCCAGCAGCCAAGGGTGGACAGTAGTAAACACTGAAGCTTTCTTT. This chain joins TRBV4-1 and TRBJ1-1, with D possibly being TRBD1 (6 bases). The V gene's germline CDR1 is MGHRA and CDR2 YSYEKL. Trimming shortened V by 1 base and J by 2 bases, and 14 bases separated the two germline ends. The CDR3 has 16 residues.

This clone appeared a single time. The chain couples TRBV2 to TRBJ2-5, with 10 bases matching TRBD2. Germline V gene lookup returns CDR1 SNHLY and CDR2 FYNNEI. CDR3 size: 14 residues. J gave up 7 bases and V 7 bases, and 9 bases lay outside the gene matches. The CDR3 spells CASNLLAGLVTQYF. The CDR3 DNA reads TGTGCCAGCAACTTACTAGCGGGGCTGGTGACCCAGTACTTC.